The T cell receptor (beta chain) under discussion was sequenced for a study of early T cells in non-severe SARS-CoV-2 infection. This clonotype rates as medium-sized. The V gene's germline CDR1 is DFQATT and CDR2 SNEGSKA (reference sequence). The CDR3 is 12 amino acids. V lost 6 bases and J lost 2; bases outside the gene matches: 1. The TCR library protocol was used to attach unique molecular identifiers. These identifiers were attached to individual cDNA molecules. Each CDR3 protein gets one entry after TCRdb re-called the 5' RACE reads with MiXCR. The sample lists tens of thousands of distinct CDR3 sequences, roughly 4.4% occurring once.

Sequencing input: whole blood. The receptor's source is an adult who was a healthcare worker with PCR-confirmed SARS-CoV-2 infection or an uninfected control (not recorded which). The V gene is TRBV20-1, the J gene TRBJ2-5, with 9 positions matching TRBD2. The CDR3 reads CSASGRQETQYF. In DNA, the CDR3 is TGCAGTGCGAGCGGGAGGCAAGAGACCCAGTACTTC.